One and the same sample provided the 10 T cell receptor beta chains below, sequenced in a study of blood T cell repertoires in COVID-19. Only in-frame clones appear in the TCRdb table, and some are missing; sequencing was by immunoSEQ multiplex PCR. The table has 95,000 to 110,000 clones, around 90% seen once. The sequenced material came from peripheral blood. All receptors come from a woman aged 25 to 39 with acute or convalescent COVID-19.

The rearrangement links TRBV27 to TRBJ1-2, with D uncertain. Germline V gene data show CDR1 as MNHEY and CDR2 as SMNVEV (reference sequence). CDR3 size: 14 residues. V dropped 2 bases and J dropped 8 bases, with 15 bases sitting between them. This CDR3 is CASSLEGAVGGYTF. In DNA, the CDR3 is TGTGCCAGCAGTTTAGAGGGTGCGGTTGGGGGCTACACCTTC.

The chain carries TRBV6-2 or TRBV6-3 and TRBJ2-5; 7 nucleotides agree with TRBD1. Germline V CDR1 and CDR2: MNHEY, SVGEGT. The CDR3 loop spans 12 amino acids. V lost 6 bases to trimming and J lost 9 bases; unmatched junction nucleotides: 7. CDR3 residues: CASSPGQLAQYF. CDR3 DNA sequence: TGTGCCAGCAGCCCGGGACAGCTCGCCCAGTACTTC.

The gene calls are TRBV4-2 and TRBJ2-1; the match to TRBD2 covers 11 bases. CDR3 length equals 16 residues. CDR1 is LGHNA, CDR2 YNFKEQ, per germline. Unmatched junction bases numbered 19, after V lost 8 bases and J lost 13 bases. CDR3 in amino acids: CASASSVAGGPVSQFF. The DNA for the CDR3 is TGTGCCAGCGCGTCGTCCGTAGCGGGGGGGCCGGTTTCCCAGTTCTTC.

This clone has only one observation. The chain is built from TRBV7-2 and TRBJ1-6; 7 bases are a match to TRBD1. The CDR3 consists of 18 residues. V was pared by 3 bases and J by 0 bases, with 8 bases of the junction left unmatched. The germline V gene encodes CDR1 SGHTA and CDR2 FQGNSA. The CDR3 DNA follows: TGTGCCAGCAGCTTTATCCCCACAGGGGACTCCTATAATTCACCCCTCCACTTT. It encodes CASSFIPTGDSYNSPLHF.

The chain links TRBV5-4 to TRBJ2-7; TRBD2 agrees at 12 bases. Germline lookup yields CDR1 SGHNT and CDR2 YYREEE (reference sequence). V lost 3 bases and J lost 1; bases outside the gene matches: 14. The CDR3 contains 19 residues. The CDR3: CASSYQLGLAGGFSYEQYF. The DNA of the CDR3 is TGTGCCAGCAGCTACCAATTGGGACTAGCGGGTGGATTTTCCTACGAGCAGTACTTC.

The gene calls are TRBV27 and TRBJ1-5; 12 nucleotides line up with TRBD1. CDR1 is MNHEY and CDR2 is SMNVEV in the germline V gene (reference sequence). The CDR3 has 20 amino acids. V trimming: 7 bases; J trimming: 6 bases; junction bases outside the gene matches: 22. Written as DNA, the CDR3 is TGTGCCAGCATATTACCACCCCCCGGGACAGGGGGCTCGAGGGGTCAGCCCCAGCATTTT. Protein: CASILPPPGTGGSRGQPQHF.

This clone was seen a single time. In nucleotides, the CDR3 is TGCAGTGCTAGTCGCGGACTAGCGGTGAGCTCCTACGAGCAGTACTTC. This sequence encodes CSASRGLAVSSYEQYF. The gene calls are TRBV20-1 and TRBJ2-7; 10 nucleotides agree with TRBD2. The CDR3 loop spans 16 amino acids. Per germline, CDR1 DFQATT and CDR2 SNEGSKA (reference sequence). Unmatched junction bases numbered 8, after V lost 3 bases and J lost 0 bases.

The genes are TRBV30 and TRBJ1-5; 7 bases align to TRBD1. The V gene's germline CDR1 is GTSNPN and CDR2 SVGIG (reference sequence). The CDR3 consists of 17 residues. The V and J ends lost 2 bases and 4 bases, in that order; junction bases with no gene match: 14. The chain's CDR3 is CAWSPFYQGEDNQPQHF. The CDR3 DNA follows: TGTGCCTGGAGTCCCTTTTATCAGGGGGAAGATAATCAGCCCCAGCATTTT.

The J gene is TRBJ1-6, the V gene TRBV5-6; possibly TRBD1 for D (5 bases). Trimming removed 0 bases from V and 2 bases from J, with 9 bases in between. Germline CDR1 reads SGHDT; CDR2 reads YYEEEE. The CDR3 loop spans 16 amino acids. The CDR3 DNA reads TGTGCCAGCAGCTTGGCCCTGGGGCCCTATAATTCACCCCTCCACTTT. It translates to CASSLALGPYNSPLHF.

The rearrangement links TRBV28 to TRBJ2-5; TRBD1 matches at 9 bases. Looked up from germline, CDR1 is MDHEN and CDR2 is SYDVKM. The junction had 7 bases not matched to a gene; V was cut back by 2 bases and J by 3 bases. This CDR3 region has 16 residues. CDR3 loop: CASSLLPGQGEETQYF. CDR3 DNA: TGTGCCAGCAGTTTACTCCCGGGACAGGGAGAAGAGACCCAGTACTTC.